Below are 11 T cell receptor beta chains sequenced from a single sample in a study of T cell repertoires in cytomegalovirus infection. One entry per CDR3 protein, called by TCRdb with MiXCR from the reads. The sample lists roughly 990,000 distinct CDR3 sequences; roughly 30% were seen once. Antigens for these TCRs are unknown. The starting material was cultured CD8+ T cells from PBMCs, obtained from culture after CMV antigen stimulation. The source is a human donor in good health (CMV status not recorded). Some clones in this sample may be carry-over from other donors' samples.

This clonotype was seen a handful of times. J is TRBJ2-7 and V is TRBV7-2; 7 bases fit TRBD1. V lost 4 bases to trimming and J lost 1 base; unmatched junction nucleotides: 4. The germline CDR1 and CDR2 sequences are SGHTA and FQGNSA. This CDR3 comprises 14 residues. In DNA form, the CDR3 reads TGTGCCAGCAGCTCTTGGGACAGTTCCTACGAGCAGTACTTC. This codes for CASSSWDSSYEQYF.

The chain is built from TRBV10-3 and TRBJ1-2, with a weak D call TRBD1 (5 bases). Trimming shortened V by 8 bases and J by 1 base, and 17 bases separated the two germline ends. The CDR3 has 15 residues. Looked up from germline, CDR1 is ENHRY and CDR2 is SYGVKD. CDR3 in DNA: TGTGCCATCTTAGGGTTGACAGAAAATAACTATGGCTACACCTTC. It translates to CAILGLTENNYGYTF.

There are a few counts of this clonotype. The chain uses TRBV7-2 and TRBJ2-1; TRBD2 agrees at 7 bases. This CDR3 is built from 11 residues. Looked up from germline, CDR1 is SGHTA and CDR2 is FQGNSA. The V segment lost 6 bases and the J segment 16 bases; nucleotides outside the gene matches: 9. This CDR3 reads CASSRGDYEFF. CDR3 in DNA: TGTGCCAGCAGTCGTGGGGACTATGAATTCTTC.

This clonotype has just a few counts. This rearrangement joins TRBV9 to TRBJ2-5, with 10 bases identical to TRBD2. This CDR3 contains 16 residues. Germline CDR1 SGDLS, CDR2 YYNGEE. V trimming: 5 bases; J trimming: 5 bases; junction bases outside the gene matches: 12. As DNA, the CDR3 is TGTGCCAGCAGTGACTCTAGCGGGGGCCTGGGGGAGACCCAGTACTTC. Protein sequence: CASSDSSGGLGETQYF.

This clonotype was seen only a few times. The CDR3 loop is CASTLGQLDEQFF. The CDR3 DNA reads as TGTGCCAGCACTTTGGGACAGCTGGATGAGCAGTTCTTC. The chain employs TRBV6-5 and TRBJ2-1, with 7 bases aligning to TRBD1. Looked up from germline, CDR1 is MNHEY and CDR2 is SVGAGI. Losses at the gene ends were 7 bases for V and 8 bases for J; bases not matched to a gene: 8. The CDR3 length is 13 residues.

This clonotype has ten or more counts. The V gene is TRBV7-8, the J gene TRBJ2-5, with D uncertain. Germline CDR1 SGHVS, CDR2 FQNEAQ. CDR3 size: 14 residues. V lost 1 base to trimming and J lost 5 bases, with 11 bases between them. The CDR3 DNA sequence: TGTGCCAGCAGCTTAGTCGAACTTGGTGAGACCCAGTACTTC. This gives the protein CASSLVELGETQYF.

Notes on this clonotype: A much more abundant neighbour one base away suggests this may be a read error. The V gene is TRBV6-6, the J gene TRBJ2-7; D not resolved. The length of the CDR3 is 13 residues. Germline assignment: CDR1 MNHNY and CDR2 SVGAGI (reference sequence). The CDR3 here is CASRETEAYGQYF. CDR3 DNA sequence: TGTGCCAGCAGGGAGACCGAAGCCTACGGGCAGTACTTC.

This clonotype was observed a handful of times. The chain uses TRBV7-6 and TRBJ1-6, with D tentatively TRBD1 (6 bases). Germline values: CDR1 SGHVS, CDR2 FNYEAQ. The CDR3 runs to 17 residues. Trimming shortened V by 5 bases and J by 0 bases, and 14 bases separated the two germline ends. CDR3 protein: CASSPRTDSSYNSPLHF. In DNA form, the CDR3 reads TGTGCCAGCAGCCCCCGGACAGACAGCTCCTATAATTCACCCCTCCACTTT.

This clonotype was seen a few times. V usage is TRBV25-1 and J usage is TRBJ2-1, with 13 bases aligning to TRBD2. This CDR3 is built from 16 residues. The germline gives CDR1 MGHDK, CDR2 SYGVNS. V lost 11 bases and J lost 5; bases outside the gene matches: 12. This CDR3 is CAPTRLAGGSHNEQFF. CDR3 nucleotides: TGTGCCCCAACCCGACTAGCGGGGGGCAGTCACAATGAGCAGTTCTTC.

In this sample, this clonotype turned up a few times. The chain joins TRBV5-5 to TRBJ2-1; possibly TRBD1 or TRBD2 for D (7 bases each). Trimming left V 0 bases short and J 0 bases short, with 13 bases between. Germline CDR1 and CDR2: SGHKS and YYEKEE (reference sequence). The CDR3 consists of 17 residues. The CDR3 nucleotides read TGTGCCAGCAGCTTGGGAGCGGGACAGCACTCCTACAATGAGCAGTTCTTC. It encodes CASSLGAGQHSYNEQFF.

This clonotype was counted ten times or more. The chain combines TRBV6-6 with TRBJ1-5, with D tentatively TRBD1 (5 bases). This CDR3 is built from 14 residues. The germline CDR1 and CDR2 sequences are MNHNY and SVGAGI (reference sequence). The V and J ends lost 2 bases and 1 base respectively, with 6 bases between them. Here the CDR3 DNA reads TGTGCCAGCAGTTACGAGGGGAGCAATCAGCCCCAGCATTTT. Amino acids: CASSYEGSNQPQHF.